This TCR beta chain was profiled in a study of regulatory T cells in long-lasting Graves disease (dated by TCRdb to about 2021). The study in broad terms: Antithyroid drugs had been taken for less than 3 months by newly diagnosed Graves' disease patients. This study used TCR sequencing and RNA sequencing of peripheral blood to compare persistent Graves' disease patients against newly diagnosed Graves' disease patients. The study was conducted in China and was registered as a clinical trial. A total of 33 samples underwent TCR sequencing, from 13 patients with persistent Graves' disease and 20 patients with newly diagnosed Graves' disease.

This clonotype was seen at least ten times. It has no known antigen specificity. Within one base of it there is no much larger clone, and no base qualities were kept. On the study overall, not on this receptor specifically: Preferential use of TRBV28, TRBJ1-2 and TRBJ2-5 was observed in persistent disease, whereas TRBV20-1 and TRBJ2-1 were favored in newly diagnosed disease. Persistent Graves' disease patients showed lower TCR Shannon entropy and fewer highly expanded clones than newly diagnosed patients, suggesting clonal expansion. Because the primary lesion, thyroid tissue, could not be accessed, the study looked at peripheral blood alone. Sequencing and analysis were limited to the TCR beta chain. Patients with persistent disease shared more public clonotypes (fewer than 3,000) than newly diagnosed patients did (approximately 990). The authors noted that the small sample size was a limitation that may lower accuracy.

The CDR3 numbers 14 residues from cysteine through phenylalanine. The kept DNA is CDR3 alone, 42 bases in frame from the first base. CDR1 and CDR2, per the germline V gene (reference sequence), are DFQATT and SNEGSKA. From V the trimming removes 5 bases and from J it removes 3 bases, while the gene matches leave 9 bases of the junction unaccounted for. The library was generated by multiplex PCR. Sequencing took place on an Illumina HiSeq 4000. To build TCR beta libraries, CDR3 regions were amplified by Arm-PCR using iRepertoire HTBI primers. PCR products were gel purified before sequencing. In the original analysis: A total of 62 TRBV and 14 TRBJ segments were identified across samples and were used for gene usage analysis of CDR3 amino acid clonotypes. COPE and FqMerger were used to merge the filtered high-quality paired reads into contigs. BLAST was used to align contigs to IMGT TRBV, TRBD and TRBJ reference genes, with CDR3 defined following IMGT. Highly expanded clones were defined as clonotypes with a frequency above 0.1%. Repertoire diversity was measured by Shannon entropy, and V-J evenness by the Gini coefficient. A clonotype was considered public if more than one individual shared it. TCRdb ran its own pipeline on the public reads, namely fastp trimming at Q25 and MiXCR clone calling, and kept in-frame beta chains. Rows are combined by CDR3 protein, so each entry shows the most common genes and DNA. These V and J calls rely on TCRdb rather than the paper's analysis. The sample table lists about 360,000 distinct CDR3 sequences, about 16% of them with a count of one. 20% to 25% of the sample rests with the top ten.

Taken with the paper, the label for time point translates to: newly diagnosed GD, antithyroid drugs for less than 3 months. For both TCR sequencing and RNA sequencing, RNA was extracted from PBMCs using TRIzol. The diagnosis of Graves' disease followed American Thyroid Association guidelines. Patients for the study were recruited at an endocrinology department in Xi'an, China. Each patient gave about 10 milliliters of peripheral blood, collected in an EDTA anticoagulant tube. PBMCs were isolated by Ficoll Paque Plus density gradient separation without further T cell sorting. An Agilent 2100 Bioanalyzer and agarose gel were used to check RNA quality, while a NanoDrop 2000 measured RNA concentration. The sample was also reused in another study, on T cells in Graves' hyperthyroidism and ophthalmopathy. As noted in the second study: A patient counted as having stable Graves' hyperthyroidism if no progression to ophthalmopathy occurred over 18 months of follow-up. Hyperthyroidism patients were newly diagnosed, had a disease duration of under 2 months, and were aged 18 to 65 years. Patients with uncontrolled infections, other autoimmune diseases, pregnancy or lactation were excluded. Diagnoses relied on clinical symptoms, serum thyroxine and TRAb, thyroid ultrasound and orbital computed tomography. The first round of RT-PCR for the TCR CDR3 was performed with the HTBI primer set and the Qiagen OneStep RT-PCR kit. Most expanded thyroid clonotypes (frequency above 0.001) were also detected in blood, suggesting blood repertoires may reflect thyroid immune responses. A model built on a 13 V-J signature distinguished ophthalmopathy from stable hyperthyroidism, reaching around 88% sensitivity and around 81% specificity in cross-validation and 80%/75% in testing. During validation, the model predicted progression to ophthalmopathy a median of approximately 6 months ahead of onset, with around 70% sensitivity and roughly 72% specificity. To identify distinguishing TCR V-J signatures, a discovery cohort of about 100 patients was used, comprising 43 with Graves' ophthalmopathy and around 60 with stable Graves' hyperthyroidism. Prospective prediction of ophthalmopathy was tested in an independent validation cohort consisting of 18 to 20 hyperthyroidism patients and more than 15 patients who later progressed to ophthalmopathy. For training and testing, the 100 or so patients in the discovery cohort were randomly divided in a 7:3 ratio. The study also compared thyroid tissue and blood T-cell repertoires from more than 5 Graves' hyperthyroidism patients. Once sampling was done, hyperthyroidism patients were given methimazole at a starting dose of 30 mg daily, whereas ophthalmopathy patients were given high-dose intravenous methylprednisolone. The libraries were constructed in a second round of multiplex PCR and then size-selected and purified. The libraries were sequenced on an Illumina HiSeq2000 using paired-end 100 bp reads. SOAPnuke was used to process the raw data, removing reads that contained adapters or uncalled bases, had a mean Phred below 15, or lacked an exact match to the constant primer or identifier. High-quality paired reads were merged with COPE v1.2.5, and unique nucleotide sequences were defined as clonotypes. MiTCR v1.1 was used to align clonotypes to the IMGT TRBV, TRBD and TRBJ reference segments. The analysis was restricted to V-J combinations with a frequency above 0.0001, which together covered just over 98% of the repertoires. A TCS score was defined as the ratio of F50 (clonal expansion) to E x V (chaos), with BLOSUM62-based TCRdist applied between CDR3 peptides within each V-J. Welch's t-statistics and random forest reduced several hundred V-J features to fewer than 15, which were used in a naive Bayes classifier (R e1071). Sample size was not statistically predetermined, and blinding of investigators to group allocation was not performed. The paper describes TCR Vbeta CDR3 sequencing of 120 to 150 peripheral blood samples, made up of around 41 ophthalmopathy patients, some 80 hyperthyroidism patients and 17 progressor patients.

This material consisted of peripheral blood mononuclear cells (PBMCs), taken at new diagnosis, from a patient treated with antithyroid drugs. The receptor chain draws on TRBV20-1 and TRBJ2-7, with TRBD1 matching 8 junction bases. The sequence derives from a woman aged 18-29 years with Graves disease. Donor details come from another sample of the same person, matched by shared clones. The DNA sequence is TGCAGTGCTCAGCCGCCGGGACAGGACTACGAGCAGTACTTC. The resulting protein is CSAQPPGQDYEQYF.